This TCR beta chain stems from a study of CD8 T cells in Susac syndrome. The CDR3 is 15 amino acids. Unmatched junction bases numbered 9, after V lost 5 bases and J lost 3 bases. Germline loops: CDR1 SGHTA, CDR2 FQGNSA. Roughly 0.45 to 1 ug RNA was reverse transcribed with random hexamers. By means of immunoSEQ multiplex PCR, TCR beta CDR3 spanning 54 Vbeta and 13 Jbeta underwent amplification. One entry per CDR3 protein results from TCRdb running MiXCR on the immunoSEQ multiplex PCR reads. The sample has about 300,000 distinct CDR3 sequences, 75% to 85% seen once. CD8+ and CD4+ T cells circulating in blood were sequenced for TCR beta.

The source is a human donor with multiple sclerosis. The sample consisted of CD8+ T cells from PBMCs. V and J are TRBV7-2 and TRBJ1-1, with 7 nucleotides matching TRBD1. The chain's CDR3 is CASSTRDSFHTEAFF. DNA of the CDR3: TGTGCCAGCAGCACCCGGGACAGCTTTCACACTGAAGCTTTCTTT. Using reference TRBV7-2 and TRBJ1-1 for the parts outside the CDR3, the full variable domain is GAGVSQSPSNKVTEKGKDVELRCDPISGHTALYWYRQSLGQGLEFLIYFQGNSAPDKSGLPSDRFSAERTGGSVSTLTIQRTQQEDSAVYLCASSTRDSFHTEAFFGQGTRLTVV.